What follows are 26 T cell receptor beta chains derived from one specimen sequenced in a study of tumor-infiltrating lymphocytes in primary liver carcinoma. Blood RNA originated from unsorted whole blood, with germline DNA additionally extracted. A constant-region primer primed TCR beta cDNA synthesis from 500 to 550 ng of total RNA. Three-round nested multiplex PCR performed with slightly modified ARM-PCR produced the TCR beta libraries. Each of the first two PCR rounds ran approximately 11 cycles with TRBV1-TRBV30 forward and C-beta reverse primers. In TCRdb, the multiplex PCR reads were re-called with MiXCR into one record per CDR3 protein. The top ten clones hold about 6.3% of a sample with fewer than 350,000 distinct CDR3 sequences, approximately 65% of them seen once. Sequenced material: peripheral blood. The source of these receptors is a man aged 35 to 55 with primary liver carcinoma and hepatitis B virus infection.

Comment on this clonotype: One end of the junction does not line up with germline, which may come from a read error. This chain uses TRBV11-2 with TRBJ2-1, with D maybe TRBD1 (5 bases). CDR3 length equals 14 residues. CDR1 and CDR2 (germline): SGHAT, FQNNGV. CDR3 sequence reads: CASSSEGAEYEQFF. Written as DNA, the CDR3 is TGTGCTAGCAGCTCCGAAGGGGCAGAGTATGAGCAGTTCTTC.

About this clonotype itself: An end of the junction differs from the germline gene, which may be a read error. The V gene is TRBV7-9, the J gene TRBJ1-2; D is unclear. The CDR3 length is 15 residues. Germline-derived CDR1 and CDR2 are SEHNR and FQNEAQ (reference sequence). Here the CDR3 reads CASSLSRNYNDGYTF. In DNA, the CDR3 is TGTGCCAGCAGCTTAAGCAGGAATTATAACGATGGCTACACCTTC. Filled out from reference TRBV7-9 and TRBJ1-2, the complete variable domain reads DTGVSQNPRHKITKRGQNVTFRCDPISEHNRLYWYRQTLGQGPEFLTYFQNEAQLEKSRLLSDRFSAERPKGSFSTLEIQRTEQGDSAMYLCASSLSRNYNDGYTFGSGTRLTVV.

In the case of this clonotype: Sequence at one end of the junction differs from germline and may be a read error. The chain carries TRBV11-3 and TRBJ2-7; TRBD1 might be the D (6 bases). The length of the CDR3 is 13 residues. Looked up from germline, CDR1 is SGHNT and CDR2 is YENEEA. The CDR3: CSSSLATGIEQYF. The CDR3 DNA reads TGTTCCAGCAGCTTAGCGACAGGTATCGAGCAGTACTTC.

Many counts were recorded for this clonotype. The genes are TRBV5-5 and TRBJ2-1, with 7 bases matching TRBD1. V trimming: 4 bases; J trimming: 8 bases; junction bases outside the gene matches: 12. The germline V gene encodes CDR1 SGHKS and CDR2 YYEKEE (reference sequence). CDR3 length: 15 amino acids. In nucleotides, the CDR3 is TGTGCCAGCAGCCTGACAGGGCCCCCGTCTGATGAGCAGTTCTTC. Translation gives CASSLTGPPSDEQFF.

In its sample, this clonotype was seen once. This chain joins TRBV29-1 and TRBJ2-1; 8 bases fit TRBD1. This CDR3 has 13 residues. V shed 0 bases and J 12 bases; nucleotides not matched to a gene: 7. CDR1 SQVTM and CDR2 ANQGSEA come from the germline V gene. The CDR3 nucleotides are TGCAGCGTTGAAGATATCGGACAGGGTACGCAGTTCTTC. Protein product: CSVEDIGQGTQFF.

As for this clonotype: Mismatch with germline at one junction end may stem from a read error. V is TRBV11-2 and J is TRBJ2-2, with D perhaps TRBD2 (5 bases). CDR1 is SGHAT, CDR2 FQNNGV, per germline. The CDR3 has 13 residues. CDR3 sequence reads: CASSQGVAGELYF. The CDR3, as DNA: TGTGCCAGCAGCCAAGGTGTGGCCGGGGAGCTGTATTTT.

The V call is TRBV7-8, the J call TRBJ1-3; unclear D gene. V was cut by 2 bases and J by 4 bases, with 12 bases left in between. This CDR3 contains 15 residues. Germline V gene data show CDR1 as SGHVS and CDR2 as FQNEAQ. CDR3 nucleotides: TGTGCCAGCAGCTTACAGGCCGCGAGAGGAAACACCATATATTTT. Amino acid sequence: CASSLQAARGNTIYF.

DNA for the CDR3: TGCGCCAGCAGTGAAGTTGGACAGGGGGCGAGGAATGAGCAGTTCTTC. Translating gives CASSEVGQGARNEQFF. The rearrangement joins TRBV10-2 to TRBJ2-1, with 11 positions matching TRBD1. V shed 3 bases and J 7 bases; nucleotides not matched to a gene: 8. The CDR3 sequence is 16 residues long. The germline CDR1 and CDR2 sequences are WSHSY and SAAADI.

On this clonotype itself: A much larger clone lies one base from this, so it may be a read error. The chain has TRBV6-1 and TRBJ1-1; the D is unclear. Germline CDR1 reads MNHNS; CDR2 reads SASEGT. The CDR3 loop spans 12 amino acids. The CDR3 region is CASCESITEAFF. In DNA, the CDR3 is TGTGCCAGCTGTGAAAGTATCACTGAAGCTTTCTTT.

To note about this clonotype: A much larger clonotype is one base distant, so this may be a read error. This chain joins TRBV6-5 and TRBJ1-2, with 8 positions matching TRBD1. This CDR3 spans 16 amino acids. Germline V gene sequence: CDR1 MNHEY, CDR2 SVGAGI. CDR3 sequence (DNA): TGTGCCAGCAGTTACTCCGCCCTAGGACAGGGAGGTGGCTACAGCTTC. Translating gives CASSYSALGQGGGYSF.

Points on this clonotype: A read error may explain this, as a much larger clone is one base away. The CDR3 end shows no conserved phenylalanine or tryptophan, and so a read error is likely. The rearrangement links TRBV6-6 to TRBJ2-7; the match to TRBD1 covers 11 bases. Germline-derived CDR1 and CDR2 are MNHNY and SVGAGI (reference sequence). This CDR3 is built from 15 residues. The J segment lost 1 base and the V segment lost 6 bases, leaving 5 bases of the junction unmatched. The CDR3 loop reads CASSRGQGASYEQYS. For the CDR3, the DNA is TGTGCCAGCAGCCGAGGACAGGGGGCGTCCTACGAGCAGTACTCC.

Concerning this clonotype: One end of the junction varies from germline; a read error may be responsible. This chain connects TRBV5-1 to TRBJ2-1, with 9 nucleotides matching TRBD2. Germline CDR1 reads SGHRS; CDR2 reads YFSETQ. The CDR3 has 17 amino acids. The CDR3 region is CASNLEPSGRRGNEQFF. The CDR3 DNA is TGCGCCAGCAACTTGGAGCCGAGCGGGAGGAGAGGGAATGAGCAGTTCTTC.

Concerning this clonotype: Its ends do not fully match the called genes, so a read error is possible. The chain joins TRBV11-2 to TRBJ2-1; TRBD1 agrees at 7 bases. The CDR3 has 16 residues. CDR1 and CDR2 from the germline V gene are SGHAT and FQNNGV. CDR3 nucleotides: TGTGCCAGCATCTTAAAGGCAGGGGGATTCTGGAATGAGCAATTCTTC. Its translation is CASILKAGGFWNEQFF.

Notes on this clonotype: Germline is not matched at one junction end, which may reflect a read error. The chain employs TRBV10-3 and TRBJ1-5; the match to TRBD1 covers 8 bases. CDR1 and CDR2 from the germline V gene are ENHRY and SYGVKD. CDR3 length: 13 amino acids. CDR3 sequence: CVISDRDNQPQHF. The CDR3 DNA follows: TGTGTCATCTCGGACAGGGACAATCAACCCCAGCATTTT.

A note on this clonotype: Because it lacks the conserved phenylalanine or tryptophan at the end, this CDR3 is likely a read error. The limits of the CDR3 on the DNA are not certain, so only TCRdb's listed CDR3 is given. This chain joins TRBV11-2 and TRBJ2-2; the table calls TRBD2, which could not be checked here. Looked up from germline, CDR1 is SGHAT and CDR2 is FQNNGV. The CDR3 spans 15 amino acids, including both terminal residues. The CDR3 loop is CASSLLGGATGEFLI.

About this clonotype itself: A much larger clone lies one base from this, so it may be a read error. The chain couples TRBV5-1 to TRBJ1-1; possibly TRBD1 for D (6 bases). This CDR3 is 13 amino acids long. CDR1 and CDR2 (germline): SGHRS, YFSETQ. Trimming cost V 3 bases and J 6 bases, with 12 bases left between them. The DNA for the CDR3 is TGCGCCAGCAGCTCGACAGGCGGGCCTGAAGCTTTCTTT. Translated, it gives CASSSTGGPEAFF.

The chain recombines TRBV28 with TRBJ2-3, with 7 bases identical to TRBD1. V lost 5 bases and J lost 5; bases outside the gene matches: 13. CDR1 and CDR2 from the germline V gene are MDHEN and SYDVKM. The CDR3 loop spans 16 amino acids. CDR3 DNA: TGTGCCAGCAGTCCCCTTGGTAGGGGGCAGGGAGATACGCAGTATTTT. Protein: CASSPLGRGQGDTQYF.

This chain joins TRBV11-2 and TRBJ2-6, with D maybe TRBD1 (5 bases). CDR3 length equals 17 residues. CDR1 and CDR2 from the germline V gene are SGHAT and FQNNGV. V was shortened by 1 base and J by 14 bases, with 24 bases between the two germline ends. The CDR3 loop is CASSLVPQWAGANILTF. The CDR3 DNA reads as TGTGCCAGCAGCTTAGTCCCACAGTGGGCTGGGGCCAATATCCTGACTTTC.

The chain couples TRBV4-1 to TRBJ1-2; TRBD1 matches 7 bases. Per the germline V gene, CDR1 is MGHRA and CDR2 is YSYEKL. The CDR3 is 13 amino acids. The V gene end was trimmed by 9 bases and the J gene end by 4 bases; junction bases not matched to a gene: 8. CDR3 DNA: TGCGCCAGGGGACTACAGGGGAGCTATGGCTACACCTTC. It yields the protein CARGLQGSYGYTF.

A word on this clonotype: A much bigger clone sits one base away, suggesting this may be a read error. The V call is TRBV12-3 or TRBV12-4, the J call TRBJ2-7; 14 bases are shared with TRBD2. The CDR3 extends over 15 amino acids. The J segment lost 6 bases and the V segment lost 4 bases, leaving 5 bases of the junction unmatched. Here the CDR3 DNA reads TGTGCCAGCAGTTCGGGACTAGCGGGGGACTGCGAGCAGTACTTC. Translation gives CASSSGLAGDCEQYF.

Many counts were recorded for this clonotype. The chain combines TRBV29-1 with TRBJ2-5; weak D call: TRBD2 (6 bases). V lost 6 bases and J lost 4, with 6 bases in between. This CDR3 has 10 amino acids. Germline CDR1 SQVTM, CDR2 ANQGSEA. CDR3 sequence (DNA): TGCAGCGTAGCGGGAGAGACCCAGTACTTC. Its translation: CSVAGETQYF.

A word on this clonotype: The junction and the germline gene differ at one end; a read error may be behind it. The chain joins TRBV5-1 to TRBJ1-3, with D unclear. Germline V gives CDR1 SGHRS, CDR2 YFSETQ. The CDR3 totals 14 residues. The CDR3 reads CASSLGSSENTIYF. The CDR3 region has the DNA TGCGCCAGCAGCCTGGGGAGCTCTGAAAACACCATATATTTT. The entire variable domain, with the rest obtained from reference TRBV5-1 and TRBJ1-3, is as follows: KAGVTQTPRYLIKTRGQQVTLSCSPISGHRSVSWYQQTPGQGLQFLFEYFSETQRNKGNFPGRFSGRQFSNSRSEMNVSTLELGDSALYLCASSLGSSENTIYFGEGSWLTVV.

This clonotype was picked up a small number of times. This chain uses TRBV28 with TRBJ1-5, with D possibly being TRBD1 (6 bases). The CDR3 length is 17 residues. V dropped 3 bases and J dropped 0 bases, with 15 bases sitting between them. In germline, CDR1 is MDHEN, CDR2 SYDVKM. In nucleotides, the CDR3 is TGTGCCAGCAGTTTGATGGGGGCGCAGCATAGCAATCAGCCCCAGCATTTT. Protein: CASSLMGAQHSNQPQHF.

About this clonotype itself: The CDR3 end shows no conserved phenylalanine or tryptophan, and so a read error is likely. No DNA is shown, since the ends of the CDR3 on it are uncertain; the CDR3 is the one TCRdb lists. J is TRBJ2-1 and V is TRBV30; whether TRBD2, the table's D call, matches the DNA was not checked. Germline CDR1 GTSNPN, CDR2 SVGIG (reference sequence). With termini counted, the CDR3 has 16 amino acids. Here the CDR3 reads CAWSVQGPPRYTEQFI.

This clonotype was counted only a few times. The V call is TRBV7-9, the J call TRBJ1-6; D is unresolved. The ends were cut back, 9 bases at V and 9 bases at J, with 15 bases in the middle. This CDR3 contains 13 residues. Germline assignment: CDR1 SEHNR and CDR2 FQNEAQ (reference sequence). The CDR3 sequence is CASTQESGSPLHF. CDR3 DNA sequence: TGTGCCAGTACCCAGGAGTCGGGTTCACCCCTCCACTTT. Based on the CDR3 plus reference TRBV7-9 and TRBJ1-6, the full variable domain is DTGVSQNPRHKITKRGQNVTFRCDPISEHNRLYWYRQTLGQGPEFLTYFQNEAQLEKSRLLSDRFSAERPKGSFSTLEIQRTEQGDSAMYLCASTQESGSPLHFGNGTRLTVT.

J is TRBJ2-1 and V is TRBV4-1; 9 bases align to TRBD1. The V segment lost 0 bases and the J segment 5 bases; nucleotides outside the gene matches: 5. CDR3 length equals 16 residues. The germline gives CDR1 MGHRA, CDR2 YSYEKL. The CDR3 nucleotides read TGCGCCAGCAGCCAAGACCAGACAGGGGGACACAATGAGCAGTTCTTC. Its translation: CASSQDQTGGHNEQFF.